Included here is one T cell receptor beta chain sequence, with context. This sample was taken from a study of blood T cell repertoires in COVID-19. Original processing notes: Quantification of nucleated cells was approximated via reference gene primer amplification. Sequencing was performed with immunoSEQ multiplex PCR; in TCRdb, only in-frame clones are kept and a portion is missing. That table furnishes V, J and clone size, whereas the DNA furnished D and trimming. The sample contains under 200,000 clones, 84% of which appear only once. Sequencing input: PBMCs or T cells enriched from blood (not recorded which). The TCR originated in a man aged 45-65 years who had recovered from COVID-19.

CDR3 sequence: CASRSSYNSPLHF. The CDR3 DNA reads as TGTGCCAGTAGGAGCTCCTATAATTCACCCCTCCACTTT. The rearrangement joins TRBV19 to TRBJ1-6; the D is unclear. V gave up 6 bases and J gave up 0 bases, with 3 bases separating them. This CDR3 is 13 amino acids long. Germline values: CDR1 LNHDA, CDR2 SQIVND (reference sequence).